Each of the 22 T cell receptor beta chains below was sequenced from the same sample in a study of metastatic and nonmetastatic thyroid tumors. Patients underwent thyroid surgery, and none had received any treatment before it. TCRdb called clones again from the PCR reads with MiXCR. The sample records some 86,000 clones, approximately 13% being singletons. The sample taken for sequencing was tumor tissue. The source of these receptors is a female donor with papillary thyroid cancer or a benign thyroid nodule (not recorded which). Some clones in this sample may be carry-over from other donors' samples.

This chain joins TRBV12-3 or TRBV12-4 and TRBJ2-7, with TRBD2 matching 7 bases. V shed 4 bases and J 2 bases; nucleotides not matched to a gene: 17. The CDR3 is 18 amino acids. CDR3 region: CASSSAGTNPRGAYEQYF. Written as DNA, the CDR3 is TGTGCCAGCAGTTCGGCCGGGACTAACCCTCGCGGGGCCTACGAGCAGTACTTC.

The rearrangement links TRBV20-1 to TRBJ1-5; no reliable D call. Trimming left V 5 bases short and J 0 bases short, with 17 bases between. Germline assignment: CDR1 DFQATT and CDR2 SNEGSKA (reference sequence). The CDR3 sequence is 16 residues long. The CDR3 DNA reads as TGCAGTGCTTCAATACCAGAGATTTATAGCAATCAGCCCCAGCATTTT. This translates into CSASIPEIYSNQPQHF.

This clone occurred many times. The CDR3 region has the DNA TGTGCCAGCAGCTTGGCAGGACAGGGCTATTCACCCCTCCACTTT. Translation: CASSLAGQGYSPLHF. The chain combines TRBV5-6 with TRBJ1-6, with TRBD1 identical over 8 bases. Trimming took 0 bases from V and 8 from J; bases not matched to a gene: 4. CDR1 is SGHDT, CDR2 YYEEEE, per germline. This CDR3 comprises 15 residues. Combining the CDR3 with reference TRBV5-6 and TRBJ1-6 gives the whole variable domain DAGVTQSPTHLIKTRGQQVTLRCSPKSGHDTVSWYQQALGQGPQFIFQYYEEEERQRGNFPDRFSGHQFPNYSSELNVNALLLGDSALYLCASSLAGQGYSPLHFGNGTRLTVT.

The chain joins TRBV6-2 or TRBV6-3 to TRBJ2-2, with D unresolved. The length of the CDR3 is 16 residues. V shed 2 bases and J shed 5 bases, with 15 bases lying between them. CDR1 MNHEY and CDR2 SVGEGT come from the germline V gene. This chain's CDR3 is CASSYTGSAGTGELFF. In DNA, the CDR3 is TGTGCCAGCAGTTACACTGGTTCGGCTGGGACCGGGGAGCTGTTTTTT.

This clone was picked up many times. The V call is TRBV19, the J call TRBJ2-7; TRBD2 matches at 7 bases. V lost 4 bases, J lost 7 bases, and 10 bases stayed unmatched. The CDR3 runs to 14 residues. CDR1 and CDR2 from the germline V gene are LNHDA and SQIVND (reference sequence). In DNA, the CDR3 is TGTGCCAGTAGTACCACCCGACTAGCCTGGGAGCAGTACTTC. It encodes CASSTTRLAWEQYF.

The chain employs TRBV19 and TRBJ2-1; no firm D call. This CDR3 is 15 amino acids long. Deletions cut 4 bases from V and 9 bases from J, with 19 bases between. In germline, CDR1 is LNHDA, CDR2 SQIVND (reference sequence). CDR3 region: CASSTTIVVRTEQFF. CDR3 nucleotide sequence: TGTGCCAGTAGTACAACGATCGTCGTACGTACTGAGCAGTTCTTC.

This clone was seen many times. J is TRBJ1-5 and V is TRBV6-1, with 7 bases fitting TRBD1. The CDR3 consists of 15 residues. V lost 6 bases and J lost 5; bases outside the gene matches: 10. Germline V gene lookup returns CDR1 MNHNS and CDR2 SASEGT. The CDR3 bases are TGTGCCAGCAGCAAGGGCGGCAGGGGGTATCAGCCCCAGCATTTT. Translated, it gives CASSKGGRGYQPQHF.

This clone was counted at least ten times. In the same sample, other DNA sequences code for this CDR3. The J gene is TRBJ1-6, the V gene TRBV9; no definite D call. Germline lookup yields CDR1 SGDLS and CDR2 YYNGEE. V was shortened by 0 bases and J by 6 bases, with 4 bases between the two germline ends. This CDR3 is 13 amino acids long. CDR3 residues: CASSVGRNSPLHF. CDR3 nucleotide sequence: TGTGCCAGCAGCGTAGGGCGTAATTCACCCCTCCACTTT.

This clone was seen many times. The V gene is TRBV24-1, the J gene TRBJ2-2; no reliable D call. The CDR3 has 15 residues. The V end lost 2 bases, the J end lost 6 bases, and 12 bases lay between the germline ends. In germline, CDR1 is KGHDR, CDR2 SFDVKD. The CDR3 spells CATSDWVSAAGELFF. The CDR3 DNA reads TGTGCCACCAGTGATTGGGTTTCGGCAGCCGGGGAGCTGTTTTTT.

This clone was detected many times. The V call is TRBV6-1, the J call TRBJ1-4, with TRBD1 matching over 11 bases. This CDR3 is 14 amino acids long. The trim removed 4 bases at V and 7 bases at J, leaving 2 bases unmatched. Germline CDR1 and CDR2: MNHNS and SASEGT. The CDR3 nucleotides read TGTGCCAGCAGTGGGGGACAGGGGGGTGAAAAACTGTTTTTT. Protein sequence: CASSGGQGGEKLFF.

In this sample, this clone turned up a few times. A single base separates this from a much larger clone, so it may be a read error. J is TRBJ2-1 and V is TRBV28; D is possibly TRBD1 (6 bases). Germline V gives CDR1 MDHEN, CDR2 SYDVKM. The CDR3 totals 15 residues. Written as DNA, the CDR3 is TGTGCCAGCAACCTTCAGGGGCTTCACTACAATGAGCAGTCCTTC. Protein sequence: CASNLQGLHYNEQSF.

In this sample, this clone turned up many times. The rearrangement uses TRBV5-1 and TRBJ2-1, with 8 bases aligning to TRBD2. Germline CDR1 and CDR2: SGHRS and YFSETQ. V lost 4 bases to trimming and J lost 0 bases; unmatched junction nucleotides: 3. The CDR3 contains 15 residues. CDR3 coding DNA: TGCGCCAGCAGCCTTAGCGGGAACTCCTACAATGAGCAGTTCTTC. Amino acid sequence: CASSLSGNSYNEQFF.

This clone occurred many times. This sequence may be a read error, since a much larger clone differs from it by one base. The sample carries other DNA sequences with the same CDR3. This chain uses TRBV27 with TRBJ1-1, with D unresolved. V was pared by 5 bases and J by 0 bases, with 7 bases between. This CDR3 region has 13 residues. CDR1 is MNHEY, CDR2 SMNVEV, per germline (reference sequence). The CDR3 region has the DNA TGTGCCAGCAGTCCACGGGTGAACACTGAAGCTTTCTTT. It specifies CASSPRVNTEAFF.

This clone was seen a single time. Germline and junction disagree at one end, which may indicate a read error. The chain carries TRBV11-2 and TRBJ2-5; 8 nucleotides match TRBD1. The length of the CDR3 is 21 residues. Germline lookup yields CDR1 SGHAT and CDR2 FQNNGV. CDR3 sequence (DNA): TGTGCCAGCAGCTCGCTAAGTGGGGGTTTCGGACAGGGAGACATTCAAGAGACACAGTACTTC. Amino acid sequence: CASSSLSGGFGQGDIQETQYF.

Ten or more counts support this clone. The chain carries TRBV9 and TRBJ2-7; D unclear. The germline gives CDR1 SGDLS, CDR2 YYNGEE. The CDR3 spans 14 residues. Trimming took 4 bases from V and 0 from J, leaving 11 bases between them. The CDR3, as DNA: TGTGCCAGCAGCCCACCGGGCCACTCCTACGAGCAGTACTTC. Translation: CASSPPGHSYEQYF.

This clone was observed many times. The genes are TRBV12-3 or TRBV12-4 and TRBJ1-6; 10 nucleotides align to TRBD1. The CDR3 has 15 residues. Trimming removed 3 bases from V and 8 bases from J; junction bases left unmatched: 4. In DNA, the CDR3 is TGTGCCAGCAGTTTCGGGACAGGGGTAGATTCACCCCTCCACTTT. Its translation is CASSFGTGVDSPLHF.

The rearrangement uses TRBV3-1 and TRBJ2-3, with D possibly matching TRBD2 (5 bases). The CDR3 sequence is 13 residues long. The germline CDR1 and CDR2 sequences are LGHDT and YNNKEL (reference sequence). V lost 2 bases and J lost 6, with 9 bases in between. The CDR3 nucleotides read TGTGCCAGCAGCCAAAGCGAGGGCGATACGCAGTATTTT. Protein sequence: CASSQSEGDTQYF.

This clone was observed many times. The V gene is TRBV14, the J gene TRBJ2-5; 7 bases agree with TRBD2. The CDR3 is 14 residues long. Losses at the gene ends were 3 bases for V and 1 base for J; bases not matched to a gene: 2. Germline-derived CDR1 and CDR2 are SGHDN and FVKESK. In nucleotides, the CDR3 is TGTGCCAGCAGCCAGATAGCGGGCCAAGAGACCCAGTACTTC. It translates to CASSQIAGQETQYF. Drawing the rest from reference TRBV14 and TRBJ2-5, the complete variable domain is EAGVTQFPSHSVIEKGQTVTLRCDPISGHDNLYWYRRVMGKEIKFLLHFVKESKQDESGMPNNRFLAERTGGTYSTLKVQPAELEDSGVYFCASSQIAGQETQYFGPGTRLLVL.

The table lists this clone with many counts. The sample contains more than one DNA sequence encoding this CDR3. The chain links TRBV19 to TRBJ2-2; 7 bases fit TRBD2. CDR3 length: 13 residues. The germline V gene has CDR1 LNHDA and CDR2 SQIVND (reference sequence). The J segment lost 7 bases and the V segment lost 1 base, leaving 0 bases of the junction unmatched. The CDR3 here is CASSIAGGGELFF. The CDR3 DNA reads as TGTGCCAGTAGTATAGCGGGGGGCGGGGAGCTGTTTTTT.

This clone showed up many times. Written as DNA, the CDR3 is TGTGCCAGCAGCCGATCCGCGGGGGAAGGGGACGAGCAGTACTTC. Its protein product is CASSRSAGEGDEQYF. The V and J genes are TRBV4-2 and TRBJ2-7, with 7 positions matching TRBD2. With V trimmed by 4 bases and J by 5 bases, 11 bases remained unmatched. From germline, CDR1 is LGHNA and CDR2 YNFKEQ. The CDR3 runs 15 residues.

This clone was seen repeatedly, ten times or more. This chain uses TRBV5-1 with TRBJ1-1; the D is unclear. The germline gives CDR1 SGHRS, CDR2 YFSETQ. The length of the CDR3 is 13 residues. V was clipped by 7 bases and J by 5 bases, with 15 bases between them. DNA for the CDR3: TGCGCCAGCCGTGAAGGTTTGGGGACTGAAGCTTTCTTT. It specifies CASREGLGTEAFF.

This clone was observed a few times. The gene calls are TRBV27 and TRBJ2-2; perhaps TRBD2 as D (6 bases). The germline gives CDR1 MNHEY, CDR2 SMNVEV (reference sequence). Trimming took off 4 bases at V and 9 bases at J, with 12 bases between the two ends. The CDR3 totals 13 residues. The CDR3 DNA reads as TGTGCCAGCAGTTCCGTGGAGGGCTGGGAGCTGTTTTTT. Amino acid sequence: CASSSVEGWELFF.